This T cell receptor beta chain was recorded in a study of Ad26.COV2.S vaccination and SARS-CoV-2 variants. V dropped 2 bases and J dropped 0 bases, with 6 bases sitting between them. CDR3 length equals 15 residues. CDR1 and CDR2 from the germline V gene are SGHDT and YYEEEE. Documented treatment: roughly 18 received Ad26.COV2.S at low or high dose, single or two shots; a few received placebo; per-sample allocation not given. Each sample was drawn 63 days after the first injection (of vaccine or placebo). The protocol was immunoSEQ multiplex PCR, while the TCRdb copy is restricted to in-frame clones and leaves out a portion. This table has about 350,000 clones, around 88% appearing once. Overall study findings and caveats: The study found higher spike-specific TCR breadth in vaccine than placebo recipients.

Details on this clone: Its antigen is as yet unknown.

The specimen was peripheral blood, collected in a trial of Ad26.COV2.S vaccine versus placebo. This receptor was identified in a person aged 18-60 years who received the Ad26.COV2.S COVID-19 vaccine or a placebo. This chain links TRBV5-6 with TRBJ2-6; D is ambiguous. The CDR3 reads CASSFSLSGANVLTF. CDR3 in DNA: TGTGCCAGCAGCTTCAGTCTCTCTGGGGCCAACGTCCTGACTTTC.